These 8 T cell receptor beta chains were sequenced from one sample in a study of HIV-infected patients and healthy controls. Alpha and beta constant-region primers primed reverse transcription of approximately 0.55 ug RNA. Separate chain-specific third strand synthesis with multiplexing indices produced the alpha and beta libraries. Using its own MiXCR run on the 5' RACE reads, TCRdb lists one record per CDR3 protein. The sample lists about 18,000 distinct CDR3 sequences, 12% occurring once. Whole blood was used without fractionation, so all unsorted peripheral T cells were included. Sequenced input: blood. Receptors were obtained from an adult in good health.

This clonotype was observed at least ten times. This sequence joins TRBV7-4 and TRBJ1-5; TRBD1 aligns across 7 bases. Germline V gene data show CDR1 as SGHVT and CDR2 as SQSDAQ. Losses at the gene ends were 1 base for V and 5 bases for J; bases not matched to a gene: 2. The CDR3 has 14 amino acids. CDR3 amino acids: CASSLGDSHQPQHF. The CDR3 DNA sequence: TGTGCCAGCAGCTTAGGGGACAGTCATCAGCCCCAGCATTTT.

This clonotype was seen repeatedly, ten times or more. The CDR3 loop is CASSLQTINYGYTF. CDR3 in DNA: TGTGCCAGTAGTCTACAGACAATTAACTATGGCTACACCTTC. The chain employs TRBV19 and TRBJ1-2; no firm D call. With 5 bases removed from V and 1 base from J, the gap between germline ends came to 11 bases. Looked up from germline, CDR1 is LNHDA and CDR2 is SQIVND (reference sequence). This CDR3 is built from 14 residues.

By share of the sample, this clonotype is medium-sized (0.01 to 0.1%). The chain joins TRBV20-1 to TRBJ1-1; the D gene is possibly TRBD1 (5 bases). Germline-derived CDR1 and CDR2 are DFQATT and SNEGSKA (reference sequence). CDR3 size: 12 residues. V lost 7 bases and J lost 0, with 9 bases in between. This CDR3 reads CSVGRMNTEAFF. The CDR3 DNA follows: TGCAGTGTGGGACGCATGAACACTGAAGCTTTCTTT.

In its sample, this clonotype was seen a few times. The rearrangement joins TRBV7-9 to TRBJ1-1, with D hard to call. The CDR3 totals 14 residues. Per germline, CDR1 SEHNR and CDR2 FQNEAQ (reference sequence). V was clipped by 2 bases and J by 1 base, with 8 bases between them. The CDR3 DNA sequence: TGTGCCAGCAGCTTAATACAGAGGAACACTGAAGCTTTCTTT. Residues: CASSLIQRNTEAFF.

This clonotype was observed a handful of times. The CDR3 nucleotides are TGTGCCAGCAGTCGGACAGGGAATCAGCCCCAGCATTTT. It is translated as CASSRTGNQPQHF. V gene TRBV6-6 combines with J gene TRBJ1-5, with 8 bases fitting TRBD1. Germline V CDR1 and CDR2: MNHNY, SVGAGI (reference sequence). The CDR3 has 13 amino acids. V shed 5 bases and J 4 bases; nucleotides not matched to a gene: 1.

The sample holds a few counts of this clonotype. The chain is built from TRBV5-1 and TRBJ1-1; D is unresolved. Trimming removed 0 bases at V and 0 bases at J, with 3 bases between. The CDR3 runs 13 residues. Germline V CDR1 and CDR2: SGHRS, YFSETQ. The CDR3 coding sequence is TGCGCCAGCAGCTTGGACCTGAACACTGAAGCTTTCTTT. Amino acid sequence: CASSLDLNTEAFF.

This clonotype is labeled medium-sized. This rearrangement joins TRBV11-2 to TRBJ2-5; D remains ambiguous. This CDR3 is 16 amino acids long. The V end lost 5 bases, the J end lost 5 bases, and 21 bases lay between the germline ends. Germline-derived CDR1 and CDR2 are SGHAT and FQNNGV. The CDR3 reads CASSPGASNSLETQYF. CDR3 bases: TGTGCCAGCAGCCCCGGCGCGTCAAACTCTTTGGAGACCCAGTACTTC.

CDR3 amino acids: CASRSGLMNTEAFF. The CDR3 DNA is TGTGCCAGCAGGTCAGGTCTTATGAACACTGAAGCTTTCTTT. V usage is TRBV2 and J usage is TRBJ1-1; D gene uncertain. Germline CDR1 SNHLY, CDR2 FYNNEI. V lost 6 bases and J 0 bases, leaving 11 bases between the germline ends. CDR3 length equals 14 residues.